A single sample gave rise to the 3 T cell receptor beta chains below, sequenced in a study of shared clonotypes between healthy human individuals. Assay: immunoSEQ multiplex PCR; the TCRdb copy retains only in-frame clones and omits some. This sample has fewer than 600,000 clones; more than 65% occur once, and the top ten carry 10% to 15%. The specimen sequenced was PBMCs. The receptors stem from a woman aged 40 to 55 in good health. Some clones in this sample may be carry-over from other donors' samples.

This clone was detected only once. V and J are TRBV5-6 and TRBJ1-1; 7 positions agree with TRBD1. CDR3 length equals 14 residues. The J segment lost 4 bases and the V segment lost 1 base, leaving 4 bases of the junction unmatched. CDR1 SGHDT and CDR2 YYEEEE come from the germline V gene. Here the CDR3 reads CASSLTGVFTEAFF. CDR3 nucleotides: TGTGCCAGCAGCTTGACAGGGGTTTTCACTGAAGCTTTCTTT.

CDR3 bases: TGTGCCAGCAGCTTGGATCTCCGGACAGGGATCTCTGGGGCCAACGTCCTGACTTTC. It encodes CASSLDLRTGISGANVLTF. The V gene is TRBV5-5, the J gene TRBJ2-6; 8 nucleotides match TRBD1. CDR1 is SGHKS, CDR2 YYEKEE, per germline (reference sequence). This CDR3 has 19 amino acids. With 0 bases clipped from V and 0 bases from J, the junction kept 8 bases outside the gene matches. Complete variable domain (other parts from reference TRBV5-5 and TRBJ2-6): DAGVTQSPTHLIKTRGQQVTLRCSPISGHKSVSWYQQVLGQGPQFIFQYYEKEERGRGNFPDRFSARQFPNYSSELNVNALLLGDSALYLCASSLDLRTGISGANVLTFGAGSRLTVL.

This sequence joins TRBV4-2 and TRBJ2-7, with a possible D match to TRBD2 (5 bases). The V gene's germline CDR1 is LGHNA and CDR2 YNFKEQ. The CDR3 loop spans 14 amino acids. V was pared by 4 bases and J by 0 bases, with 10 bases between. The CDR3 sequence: CASSPQRSSYEQYF. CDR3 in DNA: TGTGCCAGCAGCCCGCAGCGGAGCTCCTACGAGCAGTACTTC.